This T cell receptor (beta chain) was sequenced in a study of T cells after yellow fever vaccination. Trimming removed 4 bases from V and 6 bases from J, with 11 bases in between. Germline CDR1 is SGHDT and CDR2 is YYEEEE. This CDR3 is built from 12 residues. One entry per CDR3 protein, called by TCRdb with MiXCR from the 5' RACE reads. The table includes a few hundred thousand distinct CDR3 sequences, about a sixth detected once. V is TRBV5-6 and J is TRBJ2-7, with no clear D. The receptor's source is a man between 18 and 35 years old who received the YFV17D yellow fever vaccine. This material consisted of PBMCs, taken less than 6 days after the first yellow fever vaccination. The CDR3 spells CASSPGPLEQYF. The CDR3 DNA is TGTGCCAGCAGCCCCGGACCCCTCGAGCAGTACTTC.